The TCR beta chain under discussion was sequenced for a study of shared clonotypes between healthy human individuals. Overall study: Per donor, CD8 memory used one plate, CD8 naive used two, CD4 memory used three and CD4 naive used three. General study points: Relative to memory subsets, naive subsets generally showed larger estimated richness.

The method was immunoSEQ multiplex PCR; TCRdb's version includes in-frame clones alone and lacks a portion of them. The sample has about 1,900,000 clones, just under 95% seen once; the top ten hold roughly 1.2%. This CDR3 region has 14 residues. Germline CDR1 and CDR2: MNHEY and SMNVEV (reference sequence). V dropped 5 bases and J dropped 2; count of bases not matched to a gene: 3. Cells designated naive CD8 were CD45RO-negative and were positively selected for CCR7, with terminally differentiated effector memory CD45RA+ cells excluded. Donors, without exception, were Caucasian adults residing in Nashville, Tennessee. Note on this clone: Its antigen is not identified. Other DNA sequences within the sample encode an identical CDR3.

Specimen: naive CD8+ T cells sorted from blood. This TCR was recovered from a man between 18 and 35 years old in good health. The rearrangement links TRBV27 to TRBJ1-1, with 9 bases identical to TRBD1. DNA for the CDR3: TGTGCCAGCAGTCTACAGGGGGCTAACACTGAAGCTTTCTTT. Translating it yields CASSLQGANTEAFF.